The next 9 T cell receptor beta chains were all read from a single sample in a study of T cell changes during pregnancy in multiple sclerosis. Sequenced by immunoSEQ multiplex PCR; TCRdb stores in-frame clones only, minus some. The sample shows some 90,000 clones, approximately 92% of them seen only once. Sequencing was performed on peripheral blood, taken in the first trimester of pregnancy. Receptors were obtained from a female donor with multiple sclerosis, enrolled in a pregnancy study.

The V gene is TRBV2, the J gene TRBJ2-1; TRBD2 matches at 11 bases. Trimming removed 8 bases from V and 3 bases from J; junction bases left unmatched: 0. The CDR3 covers 13 residues. Germline V gene lookup returns CDR1 SNHLY and CDR2 FYNNEI. The CDR3 spells CASGLAGYNEQFF. Here the CDR3 DNA reads TGTGCCAGCGGACTAGCGGGCTACAATGAGCAGTTCTTC.

The chain couples TRBV29-1 to TRBJ2-3, with a possible D match to TRBD2 (6 bases). Germline V lookup: CDR1 SQVTM, CDR2 ANQGSEA. This CDR3 has 14 residues. Trimming cost V 6 bases and J 6 bases, with 19 bases left between them. In DNA form, the CDR3 reads TGCAGCGTCCTTCCGGGAGTGGATTTGGATACGCAGTATTTT. As protein: CSVLPGVDLDTQYF.

V and J are TRBV9 and TRBJ2-3; 8 nucleotides agree with TRBD2. Germline V gene lookup returns CDR1 SGDLS and CDR2 YYNGEE. J was trimmed by 4 bases and V by 6 bases; bases with no gene match: 7. The CDR3 is made up of 14 amino acids. CDR3 nucleotide sequence: TGTGCCAGCACCCCCATCGGGGGGGCAGATACGCAGTATTTT. Translating it yields CASTPIGGADTQYF.

This chain joins TRBV7-2 and TRBJ1-2; TRBD1 matches 9 bases. The V gene end was trimmed by 5 bases and the J gene end by 4 bases; junction bases not matched to a gene: 5. This CDR3 contains 14 residues. Germline V gene lookup returns CDR1 SGHTA and CDR2 FQGNSA. The CDR3 DNA is TGTGCCAGCAGCCGACAGGGGGGCTCCTATGGCTACACCTTC. Protein: CASSRQGGSYGYTF.

This chain uses TRBV28 with TRBJ1-5; 9 bases are a match to TRBD1. There are 16 residues in the CDR3. The V segment lost 4 bases and the J segment 4 bases; nucleotides outside the gene matches: 8. Per the germline V gene, CDR1 is MDHEN and CDR2 is SYDVKM. The CDR3 here is CASSSAGQGRNQPQHF. In DNA, the CDR3 is TGTGCCAGCAGTTCCGCGGGACAGGGACGAAATCAGCCCCAGCATTTT.

The chain combines TRBV5-1 with TRBJ2-2; 10 positions agree with TRBD2. Germline CDR1 and CDR2: SGHRS and YFSETQ. After removal of 3 bases from V and 6 bases from J, the junction contained 11 bases not matched to a gene. This CDR3 has 17 amino acids. CDR3 in DNA: TGCGCCAGCAGCTCATCGAGCGGGAGGGCCGGGTCCGGGGAGCTGTTTTTT. Protein sequence: CASSSSSGRAGSGELFF. The whole variable domain, filled in from reference TRBV5-1 and TRBJ2-2, reads KAGVTQTPRYLIKTRGQQVTLSCSPISGHRSVSWYQQTPGQGLQFLFEYFSETQRNKGNFPGRFSGRQFSNSRSEMNVSTLELGDSALYLCASSSSSGRAGSGELFFGEGSRLTVL.

The chain combines TRBV9 with TRBJ2-4, with D maybe TRBD2 (6 bases). Germline V lookup: CDR1 SGDLS, CDR2 YYNGEE. V was trimmed by 4 bases and J by 5 bases, leaving 16 bases between them. CDR3 length equals 15 residues. The chain's CDR3 is CASSSYGPGENIQYF. CDR3 in DNA: TGTGCCAGCAGCAGCTACGGGCCGGGGGAAAACATTCAGTACTTC.

The V call is TRBV5-8, the J call TRBJ2-7; the match to TRBD1 covers 10 bases. This CDR3 has 16 residues. Germline V CDR1 and CDR2: SGHTS, YDEGEE. J lost 5 bases, V lost 4 bases, and 12 bases had no gene match. DNA for the CDR3: TGTGCCAGCAGCCCTCTCGCGACAGGGGGCTATGACGAGCAGTACTTC. It specifies CASSPLATGGYDEQYF.

This clone was observed a handful of times. The V call is TRBV29-1, the J call TRBJ1-1, with unresolved D. Germline loops: CDR1 SQVTM, CDR2 ANQGSEA. This CDR3 is built from 14 residues. Deletions cut 3 bases from V and 4 bases from J, with 15 bases between. The CDR3 coding sequence is TGCAGCGTTGAGCCAGGTATCGTAGGCACTGAAGCTTTCTTT. It translates to CSVEPGIVGTEAFF.